These 5 T cell receptor beta chains were sequenced from one sample in a study of blood T cell repertoires in COVID-19. Sequencing was performed with immunoSEQ multiplex PCR; in TCRdb, only in-frame clones are kept and a portion is missing. The sample consists of hundreds of thousands of clones, about nine tenths of them appearing once. The sequenced material came from PBMCs or T cells enriched from blood (not recorded which). Receptors were obtained from a man aged 50-60 years who had been exposed to COVID-19.

This chain connects TRBV21-1 to TRBJ2-1; the DNA was not compared with TRBD2, the D call given in the table. TRBV21-1 is recorded as a pseudogene. This CDR3 comprises 18 residues. The CDR3 DNA follows: TGTGCCAGCAGCAAAGGGGGTAGCGGGAGCCGTGGGTACAATGAGCAGTTCTTC. This gives the protein CASSKGGSGSRGYNEQFF.

The chain joins TRBV29-1 to TRBJ2-4; tentatively, D is TRBD1 (5 bases). Germline loops: CDR1 SQVTM, CDR2 ANQGSEA. The CDR3 consists of 14 residues. Trimming cost V 4 bases and J 1 base, with 11 bases left between them. As DNA, the CDR3 is TGCAGCGTTGGAAGGCAGGGCGCCAAAAACATTCAGTACTTC. This gives the protein CSVGRQGAKNIQYF.

The chain employs TRBV5-1 and TRBJ1-2; TRBD1 aligns across 7 bases. The germline gives CDR1 SGHRS, CDR2 YFSETQ. The CDR3 is 15 amino acids. V shed 4 bases, J shed 7 bases, and the junction held 13 bases outside the gene matches. This CDR3 is CASSPPGGGGFGYTF. CDR3 DNA: TGCGCCAGCAGCCCCCCCGGAGGAGGGGGCTTTGGCTACACCTTC.

This clone was recorded once. The chain recombines TRBV7-3 with TRBJ2-3, with D possibly matching TRBD2 (6 bases). The CDR3 runs 15 residues. The ends were cut back, 5 bases at V and 0 bases at J, with 12 bases in the middle. Germline CDR1 is SGHTA and CDR2 is FQGTGA. The CDR3, as DNA: TGTGCCAGCAGCCTCGGGACTTTTAGCACAGATACGCAGTATTTT. It specifies CASSLGTFSTDTQYF.

The J gene is TRBJ2-7, the V gene TRBV5-1; 7 positions match TRBD1. Germline CDR1 SGHRS, CDR2 YFSETQ. The CDR3 runs to 16 residues. The V gene end was trimmed by 6 bases and the J gene end by 0 bases; junction bases not matched to a gene: 12. For the CDR3, the DNA is TGCGCCAGCATCGTCACCGGGACAGTGAGCTCCTACGAGCAGTACTTC. Translation: CASIVTGTVSSYEQYF.